This T cell receptor (beta chain) stems from a study of cytomegalovirus exposure and HLA in healthy donors. Study observations and caveats: Most of the TCR beta V segments (in an earlier analysis) were productive either about 87% or about 30% of the time.

As to this clone: What it recognizes is unknown.

Looked up from germline, CDR1 is SNHLY and CDR2 is FYNNEI. This CDR3 contains 15 residues. V lost 6 bases to trimming and J lost 6 bases; unmatched junction nucleotides: 10. The PCR contained 60 Vbeta and 13 Jbeta primers. TCRdb keeps only in-frame clones here, not all; method: immunoSEQ multiplex PCR. This sample has about 110,000 clones, with roughly 78% found just once. Sequencing was performed on PBMCs. This TCR was recovered from a woman aged 25 to 39 in good health and CMV-seronegative. The chain recombines TRBV2 with TRBJ2-1; 8 bases are shared with TRBD2. The CDR3 spells CASSEAGGIPNEQFF. CDR3 sequence (DNA): TGTGCCAGCAGCGAGGCGGGAGGCATCCCCAATGAGCAGTTCTTC.